This T cell receptor beta chain derives from a study of blood T cell repertoires in COVID-19. Study at large: PBMCs, B-cell-depleted T cells, or T cells provided the cDNA or gDNA that made up the material.

The length of the CDR3 is 14 residues. Germline V gene sequence: CDR1 LNHDA, CDR2 SQIVND (reference sequence). Deletions cut 3 bases from V and 4 bases from J, with 10 bases between. Clones were read by immunoSEQ multiplex PCR, and TCRdb kept only the in-frame ones, dropping some. The sample lists about 130,000 clones; around 80% were seen once. This TCR came from a human donor in a cohort sampled during active COVID-19. V is TRBV19 and J is TRBJ1-5; a possible D gene is TRBD1 (5 bases). Sequenced material: peripheral blood. This CDR3 is CASSIPDRNQPQHF. The CDR3, as DNA: TGTGCCAGTAGTATCCCCGACAGAAATCAGCCCCAGCATTTT.